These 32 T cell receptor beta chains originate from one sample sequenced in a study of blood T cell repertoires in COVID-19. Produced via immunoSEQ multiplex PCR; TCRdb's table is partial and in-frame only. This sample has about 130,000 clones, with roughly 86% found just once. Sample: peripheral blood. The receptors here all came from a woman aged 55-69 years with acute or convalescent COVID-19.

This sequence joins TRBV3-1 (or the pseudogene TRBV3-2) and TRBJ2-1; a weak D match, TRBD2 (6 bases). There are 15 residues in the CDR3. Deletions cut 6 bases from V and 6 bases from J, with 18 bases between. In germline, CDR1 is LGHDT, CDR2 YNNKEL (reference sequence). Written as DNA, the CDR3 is TGTGCCAGCAGGGAGGACTATGCTGGGGCCAATGAGCAGTTCTTC. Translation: CASREDYAGANEQFF.

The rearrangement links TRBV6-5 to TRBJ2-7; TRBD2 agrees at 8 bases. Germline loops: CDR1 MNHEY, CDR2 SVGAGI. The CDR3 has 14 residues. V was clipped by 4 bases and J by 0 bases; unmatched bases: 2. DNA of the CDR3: TGTGCCAGCAGTTTGACTAGCGACTCCTACGAGCAGTACTTC. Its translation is CASSLTSDSYEQYF.

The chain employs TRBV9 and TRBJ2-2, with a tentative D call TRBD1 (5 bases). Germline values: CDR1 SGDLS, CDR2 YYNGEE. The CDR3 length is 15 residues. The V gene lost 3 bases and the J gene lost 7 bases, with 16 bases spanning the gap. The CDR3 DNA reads TGTGCCAGCAGCGGGTCACTTGGGCAGGGCGGGGAGCTGTTTTTT. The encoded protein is CASSGSLGQGGELFF.

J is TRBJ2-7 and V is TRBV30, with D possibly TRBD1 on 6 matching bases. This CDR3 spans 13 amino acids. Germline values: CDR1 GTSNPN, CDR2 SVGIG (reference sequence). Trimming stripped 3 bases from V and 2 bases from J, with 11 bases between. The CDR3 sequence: CAWRQTGTYEQYV. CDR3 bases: TGTGCCTGGAGACAGACAGGAACCTACGAGCAGTACGTC.

The CDR3 coding sequence is TGCGCCAGCAGCCAAGACGACAGGGGGCTACAGAGTGAAAAACTGTTTTTT. Its protein is CASSQDDRGLQSEKLFF. The chain uses TRBV4-1 and TRBJ1-4; 10 bases agree with TRBD1. V was pared by 0 bases and J by 7 bases, with 8 bases of the junction left unmatched. This CDR3 comprises 17 residues. Germline V gene data show CDR1 as MGHRA and CDR2 as YSYEKL.

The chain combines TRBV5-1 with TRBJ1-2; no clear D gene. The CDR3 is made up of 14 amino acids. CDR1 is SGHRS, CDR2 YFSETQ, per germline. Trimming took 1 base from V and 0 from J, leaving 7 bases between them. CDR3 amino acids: CASSLLQSNYGYTF. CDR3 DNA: TGCGCCAGCAGCTTGCTACAGTCTAACTATGGCTACACCTTC.

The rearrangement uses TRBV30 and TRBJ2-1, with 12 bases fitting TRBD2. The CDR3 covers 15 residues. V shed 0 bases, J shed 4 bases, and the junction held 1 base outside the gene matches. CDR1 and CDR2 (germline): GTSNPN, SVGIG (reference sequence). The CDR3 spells CAWSVTSGRYNEQFF. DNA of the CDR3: TGTGCCTGGAGTGTAACTAGCGGGAGGTACAATGAGCAGTTCTTC.

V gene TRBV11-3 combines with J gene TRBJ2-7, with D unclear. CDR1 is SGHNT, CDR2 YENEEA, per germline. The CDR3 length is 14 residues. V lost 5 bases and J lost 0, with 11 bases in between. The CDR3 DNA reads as TGTGCCAGCAGCAAAGACTCGAGCTCCTACGAGCAGTACGTC. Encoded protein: CASSKDSSSYEQYV.

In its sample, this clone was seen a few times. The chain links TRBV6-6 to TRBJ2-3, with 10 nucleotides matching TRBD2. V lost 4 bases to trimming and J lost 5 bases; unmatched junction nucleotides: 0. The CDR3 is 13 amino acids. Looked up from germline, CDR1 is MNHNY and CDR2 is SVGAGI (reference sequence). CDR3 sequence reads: CASSWTSGDTQYF. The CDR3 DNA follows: TGTGCCAGCAGTTGGACTAGCGGAGATACGCAGTATTTT.

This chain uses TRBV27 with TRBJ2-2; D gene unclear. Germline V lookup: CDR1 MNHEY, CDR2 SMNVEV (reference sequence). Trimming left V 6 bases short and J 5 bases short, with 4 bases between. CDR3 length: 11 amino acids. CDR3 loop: CASSRTGELFF. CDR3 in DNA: TGTGCCAGCAGCAGGACCGGGGAGCTGTTTTTT.

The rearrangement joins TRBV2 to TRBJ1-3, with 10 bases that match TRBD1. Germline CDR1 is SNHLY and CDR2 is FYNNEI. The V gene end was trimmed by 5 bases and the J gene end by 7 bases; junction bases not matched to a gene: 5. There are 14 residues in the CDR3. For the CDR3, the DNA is TGTGCCAGCAGTCGACAGGGGGCGGGGAACACCATATATTTT. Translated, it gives CASSRQGAGNTIYF.

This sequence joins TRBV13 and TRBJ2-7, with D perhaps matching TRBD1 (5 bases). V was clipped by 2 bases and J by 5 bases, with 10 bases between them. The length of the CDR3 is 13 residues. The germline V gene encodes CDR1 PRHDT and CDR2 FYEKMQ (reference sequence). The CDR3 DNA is TGTGCCAGCAGCTTATTAGGGGCGGACGAGCAGTACGTC. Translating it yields CASSLLGADEQYV.

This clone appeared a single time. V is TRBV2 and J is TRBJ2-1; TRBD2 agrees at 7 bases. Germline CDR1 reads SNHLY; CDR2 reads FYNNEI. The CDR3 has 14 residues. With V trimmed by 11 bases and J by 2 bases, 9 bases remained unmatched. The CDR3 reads CARSSGSAYNEQFF. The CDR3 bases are TGTGCCCGATCTAGCGGATCGGCCTACAATGAGCAGTTCTTC.

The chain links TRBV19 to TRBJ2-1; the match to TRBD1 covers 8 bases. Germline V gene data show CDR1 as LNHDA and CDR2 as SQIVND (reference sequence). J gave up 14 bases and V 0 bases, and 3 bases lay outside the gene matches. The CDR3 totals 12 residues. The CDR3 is CASSIDNRGKFF. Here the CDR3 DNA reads TGTGCCAGTAGTATAGACAACAGGGGGAAGTTCTTC.

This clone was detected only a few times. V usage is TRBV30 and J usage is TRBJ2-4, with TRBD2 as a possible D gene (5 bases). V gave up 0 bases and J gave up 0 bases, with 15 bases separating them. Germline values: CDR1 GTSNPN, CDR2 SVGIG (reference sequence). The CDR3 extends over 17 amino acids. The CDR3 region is CAWSVRGGILAKNIQYF. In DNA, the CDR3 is TGTGCCTGGAGTGTACGAGGAGGTATACTAGCCAAAAACATTCAGTACTTC.

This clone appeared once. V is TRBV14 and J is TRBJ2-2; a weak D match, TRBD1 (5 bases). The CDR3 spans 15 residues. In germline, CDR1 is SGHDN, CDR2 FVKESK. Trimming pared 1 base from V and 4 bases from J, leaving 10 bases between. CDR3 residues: CASSQGGRATGELFF. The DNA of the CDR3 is TGTGCCAGCAGCCAAGGCGGCAGGGCCACCGGGGAGCTGTTTTTT.

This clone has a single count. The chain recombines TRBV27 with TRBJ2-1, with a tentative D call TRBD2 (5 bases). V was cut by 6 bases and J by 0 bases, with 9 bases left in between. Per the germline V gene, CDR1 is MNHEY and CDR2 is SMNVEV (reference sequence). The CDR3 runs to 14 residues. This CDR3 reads CASSGISSYNEQFF. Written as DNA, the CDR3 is TGTGCCAGCAGCGGGATCAGCTCCTACAATGAGCAGTTCTTC.

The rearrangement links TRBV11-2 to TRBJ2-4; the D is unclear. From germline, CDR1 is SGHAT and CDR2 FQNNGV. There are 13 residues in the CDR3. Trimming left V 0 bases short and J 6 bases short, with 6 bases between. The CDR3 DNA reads TGTGCCAGCAGCTTAGATCGTAGAAACATTCAGTACTTC. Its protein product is CASSLDRRNIQYF.

The CDR3 nucleotides are TGTGCCAGCAGCTTTTATCTTCACGGGGAGAGCTTCCAAGAGACCCAGTACTTC. As protein: CASSFYLHGESFQETQYF. The chain has TRBV7-6 and TRBJ2-5; a weak D match, TRBD2 (5 bases). Trimming took 3 bases from V and 1 from J, leaving 21 bases between them. This CDR3 contains 18 residues. CDR1 and CDR2 (germline): SGHVS, FNYEAQ.

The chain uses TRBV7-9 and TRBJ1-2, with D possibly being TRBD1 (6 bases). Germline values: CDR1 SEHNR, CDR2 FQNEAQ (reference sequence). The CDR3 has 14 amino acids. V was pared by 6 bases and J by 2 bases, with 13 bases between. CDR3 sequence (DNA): TGTGCCAGCAGGTCTCAGACAGGAAACTATGGCTACACCTTC. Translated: CASRSQTGNYGYTF.

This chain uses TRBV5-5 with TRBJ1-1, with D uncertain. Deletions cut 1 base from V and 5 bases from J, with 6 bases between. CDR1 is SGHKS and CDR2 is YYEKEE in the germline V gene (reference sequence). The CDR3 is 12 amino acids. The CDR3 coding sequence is TGTGCCAGCAGCTTGCGGGGTACTGAAGCTTTCTTT. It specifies CASSLRGTEAFF. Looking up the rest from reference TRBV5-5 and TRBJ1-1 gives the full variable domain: DAGVTQSPTHLIKTRGQQVTLRCSPISGHKSVSWYQQVLGQGPQFIFQYYEKEERGRGNFPDRFSARQFPNYSSELNVNALLLGDSALYLCASSLRGTEAFFGQGTRLTVV.

CDR3 residues: CASSRTVNEQFF. CDR3 nucleotide sequence: TGTGCCAGCAGCCGGACAGTGAATGAGCAGTTCTTC. This rearrangement joins TRBV2 to TRBJ2-1, with D perhaps TRBD1 (6 bases). V lost 6 bases and J lost 7, with 10 bases in between. CDR1 SNHLY and CDR2 FYNNEI come from the germline V gene. The CDR3 sequence is 12 residues long.

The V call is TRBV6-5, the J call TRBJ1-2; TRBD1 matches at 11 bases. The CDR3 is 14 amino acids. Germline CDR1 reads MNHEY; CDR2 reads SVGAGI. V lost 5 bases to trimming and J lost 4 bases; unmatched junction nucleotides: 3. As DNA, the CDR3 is TGTGCCAGCAGTCCGGACAGGGGGCTCTATGGCTACACCTTC. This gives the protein CASSPDRGLYGYTF.

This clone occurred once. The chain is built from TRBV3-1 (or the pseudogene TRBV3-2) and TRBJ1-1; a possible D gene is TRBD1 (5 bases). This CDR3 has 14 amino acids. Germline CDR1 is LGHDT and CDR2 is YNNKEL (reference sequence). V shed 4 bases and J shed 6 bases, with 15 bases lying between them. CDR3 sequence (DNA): TGTGCCAGCAGCCCCGGCGGGGGGGTATCTGAAGCTTTCTTT. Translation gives CASSPGGGVSEAFF.

CDR3 sequence reads: CASSRDRGLYEQYF. The DNA for the CDR3 is TGTGCCAGCAGTCGGGACAGGGGATTATACGAGCAGTACTTC. The V call is TRBV27, the J call TRBJ2-7; 10 bases match TRBD1. The V segment lost 5 bases and the J segment 4 bases; nucleotides outside the gene matches: 5. The CDR3 has 14 amino acids. Per the germline V gene, CDR1 is MNHEY and CDR2 is SMNVEV (reference sequence).

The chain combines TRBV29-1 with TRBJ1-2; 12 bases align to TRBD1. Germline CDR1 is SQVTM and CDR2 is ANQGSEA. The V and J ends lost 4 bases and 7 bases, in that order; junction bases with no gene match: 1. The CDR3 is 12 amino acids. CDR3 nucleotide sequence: TGCAGCGTTGCGGGACAGGGGGCTGGCTACACCTTC. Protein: CSVAGQGAGYTF.

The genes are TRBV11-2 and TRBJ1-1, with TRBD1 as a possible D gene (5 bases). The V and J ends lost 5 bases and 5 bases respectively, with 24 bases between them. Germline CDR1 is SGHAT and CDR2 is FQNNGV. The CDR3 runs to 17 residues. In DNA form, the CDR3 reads TGTGCCAGCAGCCCCCCGAGGTGGGGCAAGTGGACGACTGAAGCTTTCTTT. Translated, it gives CASSPPRWGKWTTEAFF.

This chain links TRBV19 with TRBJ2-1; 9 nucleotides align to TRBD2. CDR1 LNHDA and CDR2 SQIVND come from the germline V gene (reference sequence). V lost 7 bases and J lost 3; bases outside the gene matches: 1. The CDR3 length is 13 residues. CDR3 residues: CASTAGGYNEQFF. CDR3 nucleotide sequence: TGTGCCAGTACAGCGGGGGGCTACAATGAGCAGTTCTTC.

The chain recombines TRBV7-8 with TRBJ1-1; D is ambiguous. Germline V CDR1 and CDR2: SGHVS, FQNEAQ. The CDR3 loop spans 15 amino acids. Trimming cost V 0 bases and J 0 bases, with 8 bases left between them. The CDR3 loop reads CASSLASQLNTEAFF. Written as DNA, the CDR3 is TGTGCCAGCAGCTTAGCGAGTCAACTGAACACTGAAGCTTTCTTT.

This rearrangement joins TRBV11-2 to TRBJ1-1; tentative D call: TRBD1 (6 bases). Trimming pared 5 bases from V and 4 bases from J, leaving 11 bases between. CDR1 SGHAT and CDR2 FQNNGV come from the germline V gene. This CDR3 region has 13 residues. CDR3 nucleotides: TGTGCCAGCAGCACCGGGGGGGCCACTGAAGCTTTCTTT. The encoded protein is CASSTGGATEAFF.

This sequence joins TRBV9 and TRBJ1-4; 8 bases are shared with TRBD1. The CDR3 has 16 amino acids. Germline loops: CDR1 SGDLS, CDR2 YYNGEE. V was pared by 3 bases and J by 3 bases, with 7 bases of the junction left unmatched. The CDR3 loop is CASSAGQGTANEKLFF. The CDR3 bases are TGTGCCAGCAGCGCCGGACAGGGAACGGCTAATGAAAAACTGTTTTTT. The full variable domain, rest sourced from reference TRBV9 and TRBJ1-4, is DSGVTQTPKHLITATGQRVTLRCSPRSGDLSVYWYQQSLDQGLQFLIQYYNGEERAKGNILERFSAQQFPDLHSELNLSSLELGDSALYFCASSAGQGTANEKLFFGSGTQLSVL.

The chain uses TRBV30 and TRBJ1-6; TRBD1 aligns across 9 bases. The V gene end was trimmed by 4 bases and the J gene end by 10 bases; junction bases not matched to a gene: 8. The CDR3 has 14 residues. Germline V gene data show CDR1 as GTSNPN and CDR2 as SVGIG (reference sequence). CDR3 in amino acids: CAWTYRGRGSPLHF. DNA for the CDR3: TGTGCCTGGACCTACAGGGGGCGCGGATCACCCCTCCACTTT.